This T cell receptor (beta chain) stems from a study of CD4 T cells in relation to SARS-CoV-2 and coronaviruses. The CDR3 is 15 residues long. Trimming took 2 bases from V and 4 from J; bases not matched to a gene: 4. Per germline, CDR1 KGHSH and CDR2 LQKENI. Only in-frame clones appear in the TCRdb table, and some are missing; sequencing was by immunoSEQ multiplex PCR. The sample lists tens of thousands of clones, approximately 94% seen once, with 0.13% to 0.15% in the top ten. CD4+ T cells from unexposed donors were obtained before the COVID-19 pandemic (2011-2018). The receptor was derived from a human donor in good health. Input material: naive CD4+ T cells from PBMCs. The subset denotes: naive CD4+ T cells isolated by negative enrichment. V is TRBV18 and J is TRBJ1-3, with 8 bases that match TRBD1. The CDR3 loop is CASSPDRGSGNTIYF. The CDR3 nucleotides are TGTGCCAGCTCACCAGACAGGGGTTCGGGAAACACCATATATTTT.